Listed below are T cell receptor beta chains from one sample, sequenced in a study of vaccination and CD4 T cells after COVID-19. TCRdb re-called the PCR reads with MiXCR, one entry per CDR3 protein. The data show under 2,500 distinct CDR3 sequences, about 30% seen once. Their cognate antigens are unknown. The sample here was CD4+ T cells from blood, cultured in vitro, taken after SARS-CoV-2 vaccination. These receptors were taken from a human donor who had recovered from COVID-19. Both conserved end residues are part of each CDR3. The D gene is left open where the match is weak. The size entry is marked missing in some rows and otherwise reads once, few, many or a size class.

d_call: .; j_call: TRBJ1-6; v_call: TRBV28; clone_size: .; cdr3_nt: TGTGCCAGCAGTTCCCCGTTCAGAGGGGCTTGGAATTCACCCCTCCACTTT; cdr3_aa: CASSSPFRGAWNSPLHF
d_call: .; j_call: TRBJ2-3; v_call: TRBV6-2/TRBV6-3; clone_size: .; cdr3_nt: TGTGCCAGCATCCCGAGCGGGAGCACAGATACGCAGTATTTT; cdr3_aa: CASIPSGSTDTQYF
d_call: .; j_call: TRBJ2-1; v_call: TRBV20-1; clone_size: .; cdr3_nt: TGCAGTGTTCTGAGCTCCTACAATGAGCAGTTCTTC; cdr3_aa: CSVLSSYNEQFF
d_call: .; j_call: TRBJ1-2; v_call: TRBV20-1; clone_size: .; cdr3_nt: TGCAGTGCCCATTTACAGGGTACCGCACTCTATGGCTACACCTTC; cdr3_aa: CSAHLQGTALYGYTF
d_call: .; j_call: TRBJ2-7; v_call: TRBV15; clone_size: medium-sized; cdr3_nt: TGTGCCACCAGCAGGGACTCCGGGACACCTCCCTACGAGCAGTACTTC; cdr3_aa: CATSRDSGTPPYEQYF
d_call: .; j_call: TRBJ2-7; v_call: TRBV19; clone_size: .; cdr3_nt: TGTGCCAGTAGTATGGAAGGGGGAGTATACGAGCAGTACTTC; cdr3_aa: CASSMEGGVYEQYF
d_call: .; j_call: TRBJ2-7; v_call: TRBV6-1; clone_size: .; cdr3_nt: TGTGCCAGCATTAGGACAACCTCCTACGAGCAGTACTTC; cdr3_aa: CASIRTTSYEQYF
d_call: TRBD1; j_call: TRBJ1-5; v_call: TRBV6-5; clone_size: .; cdr3_nt: TGTGCCAGCAGTTACTCGATACCAGGGGGGACCTCTGATCAGCCCCAGCATTTT; cdr3_aa: CASSYSIPGGTSDQPQHF
d_call: .; j_call: TRBJ2-7; v_call: TRBV4-1; clone_size: few; cdr3_nt: TGCGCATCAGGGGCCTACGAGCAGTACTTC; cdr3_aa: CASGAYEQYF
d_call: TRBD1; j_call: TRBJ1-2; v_call: TRBV4-1; clone_size: .; cdr3_nt: TGCGCCAGCAGCCATCTACAGGGGGCGGACTATGGCTACACCTTC; cdr3_aa: CASSHLQGADYGYTF
d_call: TRBD1; j_call: TRBJ1-2; v_call: TRBV6-1; clone_size: medium-sized; cdr3_nt: TGTGCCAGCGGACCGGGACAGGGGGCTGGGGGCTACACCTTC; cdr3_aa: CASGPGQGAGGYTF
d_call: .; j_call: TRBJ1-2; v_call: TRBV7-9; clone_size: few; cdr3_nt: TGTGCCAGCACTAACCGGGGGGCCGGCTACACCTTC; cdr3_aa: CASTNRGAGYTF
d_call: .; j_call: TRBJ1-1; v_call: TRBV12-3/TRBV12-4; clone_size: .; cdr3_nt: TGTGCCAGCAGTTTGGGCGGGAACACTGAAGCTTTCTTT; cdr3_aa: CASSLGGNTEAFF
d_call: .; j_call: TRBJ2-3; v_call: TRBV7-6; clone_size: few; cdr3_nt: TGTGCCAGCAGCTTAGGCTCCGGGACCCGTGGAGATACGCAGTATTTT; cdr3_aa: CASSLGSGTRGDTQYF
d_call: .; j_call: TRBJ2-3; v_call: TRBV7-3; clone_size: .; cdr3_nt: TGTCCCAGCACCCTTGGGATTGGGCTTTTTGATACGCAGTATTTT; cdr3_aa: CPSTLGIGLFDTQYF
d_call: .; j_call: TRBJ2-7; v_call: TRBV5-1; clone_size: .; cdr3_nt: TGCGCCAGCAGTCCTGACAGGTTCCCCTACGAGCAGTACTTC; cdr3_aa: CASSPDRFPYEQYF
d_call: .; j_call: TRBJ1-6; v_call: TRBV5-8; clone_size: .; cdr3_nt: TGTGCCAGCAGCCCTCTGACAGCGGGGCGCCCCCTCCACTTT; cdr3_aa: CASSPLTAGRPLHF
d_call: .; j_call: TRBJ2-7; v_call: TRBV27; clone_size: large; cdr3_nt: TGTGCCAGCAGTTTGGCACAGGGCCGCGAGCAGTACTTC; cdr3_aa: CASSLAQGREQYF
d_call: .; j_call: TRBJ2-3; v_call: TRBV29-1; clone_size: .; cdr3_nt: TGCAGCGGGAGGACACTTTCTAGCACAGATACGCAGTATTTT; cdr3_aa: CSGRTLSSTDTQYF
d_call: TRBD1; j_call: TRBJ1-1; v_call: TRBV7-9; clone_size: .; cdr3_nt: TGTGCCAGCAGCTCAACCTCGGGACAGATGAACACTGAAGCTTTCTTT; cdr3_aa: CASSSTSGQMNTEAFF
d_call: TRBD2; j_call: TRBJ2-7; v_call: TRBV28; clone_size: medium-sized; cdr3_nt: TGTGCCAGCACCTCTATGGCGGGGGGGCCCTTCGAGCAGTACTTC; cdr3_aa: CASTSMAGGPFEQYF
d_call: TRBD1; j_call: TRBJ1-2; v_call: TRBV6-5; clone_size: large; cdr3_nt: TGTGCCAGCAGTTCCCGACAGGGGGCGCTCAACGGCTACACCTTC; cdr3_aa: CASSSRQGALNGYTF
d_call: .; j_call: TRBJ2-1; v_call: TRBV11-3; clone_size: few; cdr3_nt: TGTGCCAGCAGCCTAGAACCCGGTCATGAGCAGTTCTTC; cdr3_aa: CASSLEPGHEQFF
d_call: TRBD2; j_call: TRBJ2-1; v_call: TRBV6-1; clone_size: medium-sized; cdr3_nt: TGTGCCAGCAGTGGGACTAGCGGGGCATCCTACAATGAGCAGTTCTTC; cdr3_aa: CASSGTSGASYNEQFF
d_call: .; j_call: TRBJ2-1; v_call: TRBV4-1; clone_size: few; cdr3_nt: TGCGCCAGCAGCCTGCCCCAGGGCTCCTACAATGAGCAGTTCTTC; cdr3_aa: CASSLPQGSYNEQFF
d_call: .; j_call: TRBJ2-7; v_call: TRBV7-2; clone_size: medium-sized; cdr3_nt: TGTGCCAGCAGCTTCGTGGGCCCGCAGTACTTC; cdr3_aa: CASSFVGPQYF
d_call: .; j_call: TRBJ2-3; v_call: TRBV24-1; clone_size: few; cdr3_nt: TGTGCCACCAGTGAAGAGGGGGAGTATTTT; cdr3_aa: CATSEEGEYF
d_call: .; j_call: TRBJ1-3; v_call: TRBV20-1; clone_size: .; cdr3_nt: TGCAGTGCTAGAGTGAGGCTAAGCTCTGGAAACACCATATATTTT; cdr3_aa: CSARVRLSSGNTIYF
d_call: .; j_call: TRBJ2-6; v_call: TRBV28; clone_size: few; cdr3_nt: TGTGCCAGCAGTTTACCTCAGGCCGGGGCCAACGTCCTGACTTTC; cdr3_aa: CASSLPQAGANVLTF
d_call: TRBD1; j_call: TRBJ2-3; v_call: TRBV6-1; clone_size: few; cdr3_nt: TGTGCCAGCAGTAACCGGGACAGGGGCAAAGATACGCAGTATTTT; cdr3_aa: CASSNRDRGKDTQYF
d_call: .; j_call: TRBJ2-5; v_call: TRBV29-1; clone_size: few; cdr3_nt: TGCAGCGTTGAAGAGAGGGAAGAGACCCAGTACTTC; cdr3_aa: CSVEEREETQYF
d_call: .; j_call: TRBJ1-2; v_call: TRBV10-3; clone_size: few; cdr3_nt: TGTGCCATCAATCAACGGAATGGCTACACCTTC; cdr3_aa: CAINQRNGYTF
d_call: .; j_call: TRBJ2-3; v_call: TRBV7-3; clone_size: .; cdr3_nt: TGTGCCAGCAGCCTAGGGACCCCGAACACAGATACGCAGTATTTT; cdr3_aa: CASSLGTPNTDTQYF
d_call: .; j_call: TRBJ2-7; v_call: TRBV20-1; clone_size: medium-sized; cdr3_nt: TGCAGTGCTAGAGATAGAAGACGGATGAGCTCCTACGAGCAGTACTTC; cdr3_aa: CSARDRRRMSSYEQYF
d_call: TRBD1; j_call: TRBJ1-1; v_call: TRBV11-3; clone_size: few; cdr3_nt: TGTGCCAGCAGCTTGGGACAGGGGTACGGTGAAGCTTTCTTT; cdr3_aa: CASSLGQGYGEAFF
d_call: .; j_call: TRBJ1-1; v_call: TRBV6-1; clone_size: .; cdr3_nt: TGTGCCAGCAGTCAACAGGTGGTTCGAGCTTTCTTT; cdr3_aa: CASSQQVVRAFF
d_call: TRBD1; j_call: TRBJ1-2; v_call: TRBV6-5; clone_size: medium-sized; cdr3_nt: TGTGCCAGCAGTTCGCGACAGGGGGCAATCGATGGCTACACCTTC; cdr3_aa: CASSSRQGAIDGYTF
d_call: .; j_call: TRBJ2-5; v_call: TRBV11-3; clone_size: .; cdr3_nt: TGTGCCAGCAGCTTAGGTTTGCTAGCAGAACAAGAGACCCAGTACTTC; cdr3_aa: CASSLGLLAEQETQYF
d_call: TRBD1; j_call: TRBJ1-2; v_call: TRBV6-1; clone_size: medium-sized; cdr3_nt: TGTGCCAGCAGCGGCCGGACAGGGGCACTGGGCTACACCTTC; cdr3_aa: CASSGRTGALGYTF
d_call: .; j_call: TRBJ1-6; v_call: TRBV20-1; clone_size: few; cdr3_nt: TGCAGTGCTAGAGGAGGGGAAGGCTCCTATAATTCACCCCTCCACTTT; cdr3_aa: CSARGGEGSYNSPLHF
d_call: .; j_call: TRBJ2-2; v_call: TRBV18; clone_size: .; cdr3_nt: TGTGCCAGCTCACCACTGGTAGGGGGTCGCACCGGGGAGCTGTTTTTT; cdr3_aa: CASSPLVGGRTGELFF
d_call: .; j_call: TRBJ1-2; v_call: TRBV10-3; clone_size: .; cdr3_nt: TGTGCCATCAGTGACAGGGCTAACTATGGCTACACCTTC; cdr3_aa: CAISDRANYGYTF
d_call: .; j_call: TRBJ2-2; v_call: TRBV7-2; clone_size: .; cdr3_nt: TGTGCCAGCAGCAGGCGGCCTGGACAGTTTCTGAACACCGGGGAGCTGTTTTTT; cdr3_aa: CASSRRPGQFLNTGELFF
d_call: .; j_call: TRBJ1-2; v_call: TRBV6-2/TRBV6-3; clone_size: large; cdr3_nt: TGTGCCAGCACCCCACGGCAGGGAGTCCCTTATGGCTACACCTTC; cdr3_aa: CASTPRQGVPYGYTF
d_call: .; j_call: TRBJ2-5; v_call: TRBV7-2; clone_size: medium-sized; cdr3_nt: TGTGCCAGCAGCTTGTCTCGACCCGAAGGGACCCAGTACTTC; cdr3_aa: CASSLSRPEGTQYF
d_call: TRBD2; j_call: TRBJ2-3; v_call: TRBV10-3; clone_size: medium-sized; cdr3_nt: TGTGCCATGCGGGGGGCCTATAGCACAGATACGCAGTATTTT; cdr3_aa: CAMRGAYSTDTQYF
d_call: .; j_call: TRBJ1-1; v_call: TRBV7-2; clone_size: few; cdr3_nt: TGTGCCAGCACCCAGGGGCGGCTTAACACTGAAGCTTTCTTT; cdr3_aa: CASTQGRLNTEAFF
d_call: .; j_call: TRBJ2-5; v_call: TRBV7-9; clone_size: medium-sized; cdr3_nt: TGTGCCAGCAGCCAACAGCCCCAAGAGACCCAGTACTTC; cdr3_aa: CASSQQPQETQYF
d_call: TRBD2; j_call: TRBJ2-1; v_call: TRBV29-1; clone_size: .; cdr3_nt: TGCAGCGTAGCGGGGAGGGCTCACAATGAGCAGTTCTTC; cdr3_aa: CSVAGRAHNEQFF
d_call: TRBD2; j_call: TRBJ2-3; v_call: TRBV2; clone_size: .; cdr3_nt: TGTGCCAGCAGCCGATGGACTAGCGGGGAAACTACAGATACGCAGTATTTT; cdr3_aa: CASSRWTSGETTDTQYF
d_call: .; j_call: TRBJ2-1; v_call: TRBV20-1; clone_size: medium-sized; cdr3_nt: TGCAGTGCTAGTGGGGGGGCTTTTTACAATGAGCAGTTCTTC; cdr3_aa: CSASGGAFYNEQFF
d_call: .; j_call: TRBJ1-5; v_call: TRBV7-2; clone_size: .; cdr3_nt: TGTGCCAGCAGCCGGGGCCGGGACGGCAATCAGCCCCAGCATTTT; cdr3_aa: CASSRGRDGNQPQHF
d_call: .; j_call: TRBJ2-7; v_call: TRBV6-5; clone_size: .; cdr3_nt: TGTGCCAGCAGTTACTCGAAGACAGGAGCCTACGAGCAGTACTTC; cdr3_aa: CASSYSKTGAYEQYF